Listed below are T cell receptor beta chains from one sample, sequenced in a study of OX40 agonist ivuxolimab in advanced cancers. Data came from immunoSEQ multiplex PCR; TCRdb stores just in-frame clones and leaves some out. The repertoire holds more than 10,000 clones, with about 79% as singletons. Sequences were derived from CD4+ or CD8+ T cells sorted from blood, sampled in a trial of the OX40 agonist ivuxolimab. These receptors came from an adult with an advanced solid tumor such as melanoma, head and neck, liver or kidney cancer. The CDR3 runs from the conserved cysteine through the conserved F or W. Only some rows state a clone size, as once, few, many or a class for expanded clones.

size,V,CDR3
-,TRBV19,CASSILNLQPQHF
-,TRBV7-9,CASSLSFETQYF
once,TRBV27,CASSPRGADTQYF
-,TRBV15,CATSRDSGVRQPQHF
-,TRBV30,CAWRQAMYNEQFF
once,TRBV5-6,CASSLWSYEQYF
-,TRBV6-1,CASSPVGVGYEQYF
-,TRBV4-1,CASSGFGQGNEQYF
-,TRBV5-6,CASSLGSGVYTGELFF
-,TRBV4-2,CASSQGTGTDTQYF
medium-sized,TRBV7-9,CASSSRGPLEAFF
-,TRBV2,CASIGGTQNIQYF
-,TRBV28,CASSHTDSSGEKLFF
-,TRBV6-1,CASSEAIGQGAVEQYF
-,TRBV5-4,CASSFQGNTEAFF
once,TRBV2,CASSNSSRQVSYEQYF
-,TRBV27,CASSLSLSGANVLTF
few,TRBV6-1,CASKENSEAFF
-,TRBV4-1,CASSPADRGISGAYNEQFF
-,TRBV19,CASSMGGLQPQHF
once,TRBV12-5,CASGFQGNQPQHF
-,TRBV5-4,CASSSTETSGNGPEQFF
-,TRBV15,CATSFGQGEEKLFF
once,TRBV28,CATTWSGHQPQHF
large,TRBV4-3,CASSLSDGELFF
-,TRBV5-5,CASSSPSGKPYNEQFF
-,TRBV6-5,CARAWERADNEQFF
-,TRBV27,CASAGFSPSYEQYF
-,TRBV28,CASSSNYGYTF
-,TRBV5-1,CASSFLQGAFNEQFF
-,TRBV7-9,CASSPGPRNTGELFF
-,TRBV7-6,CASSLAPPPTAYEQYF
-,TRBV4-1,CASSQEGRGANEQYF
-,TRBV5-4,CASSLSGNYGYTF
-,TRBV7-8,CASSLISVWANVLTF
-,TRBV19,CASSIGTGYGYTF
-,TRBV5-6,CASSWGLNEQFF
-,TRBV5-6,CASSFGQGTGDGYTF
-,TRBV7-3,CASSAGLADTDTQYF
-,TRBV6-5,CASSIRGADTQYF
once,TRBV5-6,CASSFSGSPQPQHF
-,TRBV4-1,CASSQDSSYEQYF
-,TRBV18,CASSLQVSGSFSEQFF
-,TRBV10-3,CAISWGYPYEQYF
once,TRBV13,CASSLMGQPQHF